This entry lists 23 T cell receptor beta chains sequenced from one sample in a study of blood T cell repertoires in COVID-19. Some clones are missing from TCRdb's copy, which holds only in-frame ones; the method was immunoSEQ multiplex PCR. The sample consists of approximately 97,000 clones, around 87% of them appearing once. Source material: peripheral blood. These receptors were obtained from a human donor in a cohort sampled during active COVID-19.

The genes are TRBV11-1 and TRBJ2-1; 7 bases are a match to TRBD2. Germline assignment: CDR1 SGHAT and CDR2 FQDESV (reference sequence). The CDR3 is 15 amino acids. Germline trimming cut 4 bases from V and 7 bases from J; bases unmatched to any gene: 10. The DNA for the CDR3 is TGTGCCAGCAGCTCAGCTTGGGAGGGCCGAAATGAGCAGTTCTTC. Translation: CASSSAWEGRNEQFF.

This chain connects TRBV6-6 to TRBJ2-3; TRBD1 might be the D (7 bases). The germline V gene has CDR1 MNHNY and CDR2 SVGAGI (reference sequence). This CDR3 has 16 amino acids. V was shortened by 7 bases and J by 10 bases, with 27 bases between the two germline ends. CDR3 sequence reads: CASTTLPGQYSGAQYF. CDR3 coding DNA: TGTGCCAGCACCACCCTGCCGGGACAGTACTCGGGAGCGCAGTATTTT.

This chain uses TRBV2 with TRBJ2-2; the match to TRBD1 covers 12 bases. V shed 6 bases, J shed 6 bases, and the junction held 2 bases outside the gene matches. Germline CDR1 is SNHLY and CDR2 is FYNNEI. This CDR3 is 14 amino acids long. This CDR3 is CASRGQGASGELFF. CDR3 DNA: TGTGCCAGCAGGGGACAGGGGGCGTCCGGGGAGCTGTTTTTT.

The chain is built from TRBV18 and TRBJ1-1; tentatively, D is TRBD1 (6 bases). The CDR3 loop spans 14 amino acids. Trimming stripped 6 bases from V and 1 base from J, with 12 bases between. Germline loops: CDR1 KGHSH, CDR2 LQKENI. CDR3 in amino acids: CASSPGQRNTEAFF. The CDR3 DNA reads TGTGCCAGCTCCCCCGGACAGAGGAACACTGAAGCTTTCTTT.

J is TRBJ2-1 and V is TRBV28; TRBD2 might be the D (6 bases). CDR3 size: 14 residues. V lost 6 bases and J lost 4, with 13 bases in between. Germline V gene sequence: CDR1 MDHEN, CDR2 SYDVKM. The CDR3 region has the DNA TGTGCCAGCAGCCCGGACTATCGATACAATGAGCAGTTCTTC. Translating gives CASSPDYRYNEQFF.

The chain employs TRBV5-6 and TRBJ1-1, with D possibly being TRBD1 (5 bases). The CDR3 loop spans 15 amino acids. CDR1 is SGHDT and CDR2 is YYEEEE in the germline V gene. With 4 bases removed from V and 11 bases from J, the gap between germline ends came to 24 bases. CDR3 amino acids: CASSSSRAPRDSAFF. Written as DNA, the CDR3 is TGTGCCAGCAGCAGTTCCCGGGCTCCAAGGGACTCGGCTTTCTTT.

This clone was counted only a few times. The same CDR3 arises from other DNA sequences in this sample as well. The CDR3 sequence is CSVVGGGTEAFF. The CDR3 DNA reads as TGCAGCGTTGTTGGGGGAGGGACTGAAGCTTTCTTT. This chain connects TRBV29-1 to TRBJ1-1; D possibly corresponds to TRBD1 (5 bases). The V gene lost 4 bases and the J gene lost 5 bases, with 11 bases spanning the gap. Germline V CDR1 and CDR2: SQVTM, ANQGSEA. The CDR3 is made up of 12 amino acids.

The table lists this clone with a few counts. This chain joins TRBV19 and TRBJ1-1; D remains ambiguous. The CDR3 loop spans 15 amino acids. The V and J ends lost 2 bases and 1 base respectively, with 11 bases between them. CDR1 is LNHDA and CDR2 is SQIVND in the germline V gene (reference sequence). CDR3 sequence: CASSISGSANTEAFF. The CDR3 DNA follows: TGTGCCAGTAGTATAAGTGGCAGTGCGAACACTGAAGCTTTCTTT. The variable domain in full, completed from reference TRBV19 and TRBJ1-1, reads DGGITQSPKYLFRKEGQNVTLSCEQNLNHDAMYWYRQDPGQGLRLIYYSQIVNDFQKGDIAEGYSVSREKKESFPLTVTSAQKNPTAFYLCASSISGSANTEAFFGQGTRLTVV.

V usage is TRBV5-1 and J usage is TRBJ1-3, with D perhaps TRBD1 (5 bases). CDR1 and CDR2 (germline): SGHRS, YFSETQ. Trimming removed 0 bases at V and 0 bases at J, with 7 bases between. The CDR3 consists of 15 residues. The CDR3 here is CASSLADSSGNTIYF. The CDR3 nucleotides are TGCGCCAGCAGCTTGGCCGACAGCTCTGGAAACACCATATATTTT. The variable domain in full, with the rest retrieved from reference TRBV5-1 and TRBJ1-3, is KAGVTQTPRYLIKTRGQQVTLSCSPISGHRSVSWYQQTPGQGLQFLFEYFSETQRNKGNFPGRFSGRQFSNSRSEMNVSTLELGDSALYLCASSLADSSGNTIYFGEGSWLTVV.

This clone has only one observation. The CDR3 DNA sequence: TGTGCCAGCAGTGAGTGGGGGACAGGGGAGGGCAATGAGCAGTTCTTC. It codes for CASSEWGTGEGNEQFF. The genes are TRBV6-1 and TRBJ2-1; the match to TRBD1 covers 10 bases. CDR3 length: 16 residues. J gave up 6 bases and V 3 bases, and 8 bases lay outside the gene matches. Germline V CDR1 and CDR2: MNHNS, SASEGT.

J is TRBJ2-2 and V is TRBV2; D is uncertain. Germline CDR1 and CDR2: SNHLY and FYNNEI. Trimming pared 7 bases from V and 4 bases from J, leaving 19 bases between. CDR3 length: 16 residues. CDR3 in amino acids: CASTSDTSVGTGELFF. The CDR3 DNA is TGTGCCAGCACCTCTGACACCTCGGTGGGCACCGGGGAGCTGTTTTTT.

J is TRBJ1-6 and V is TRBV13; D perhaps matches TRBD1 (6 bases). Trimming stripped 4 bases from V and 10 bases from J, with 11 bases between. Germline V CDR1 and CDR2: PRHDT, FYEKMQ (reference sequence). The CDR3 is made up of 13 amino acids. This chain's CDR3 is CASSSYRDSPLHF. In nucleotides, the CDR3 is TGTGCCAGCAGCTCCTACAGGGACTCACCCCTCCACTTT.

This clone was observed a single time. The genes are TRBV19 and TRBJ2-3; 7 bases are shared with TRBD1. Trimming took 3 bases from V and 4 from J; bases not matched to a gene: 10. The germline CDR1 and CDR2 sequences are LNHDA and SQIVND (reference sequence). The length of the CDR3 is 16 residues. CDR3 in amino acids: CASSIRQGLGSDTQYF. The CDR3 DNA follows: TGTGCCAGTAGTATTCGACAGGGATTAGGGTCAGATACGCAGTATTTT.

CDR3 in amino acids: CASSLVAGGNTDTQYF. The CDR3 DNA sequence: TGCGCCAGCAGCCTAGTAGCGGGAGGGAATACAGATACGCAGTATTTT. The gene calls are TRBV4-3 and TRBJ2-3; 11 nucleotides line up with TRBD2. The CDR3 extends over 16 amino acids. Germline V gives CDR1 LGHNA, CDR2 YSLEER. With V trimmed by 4 bases and J by 3 bases, 6 bases remained unmatched.

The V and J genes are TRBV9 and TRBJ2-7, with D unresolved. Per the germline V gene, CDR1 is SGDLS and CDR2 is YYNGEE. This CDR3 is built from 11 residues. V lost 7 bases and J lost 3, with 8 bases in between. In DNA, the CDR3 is TGTGCCAGCGGCGACGGCTACGAGCAGTACTTC. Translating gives CASGDGYEQYF.

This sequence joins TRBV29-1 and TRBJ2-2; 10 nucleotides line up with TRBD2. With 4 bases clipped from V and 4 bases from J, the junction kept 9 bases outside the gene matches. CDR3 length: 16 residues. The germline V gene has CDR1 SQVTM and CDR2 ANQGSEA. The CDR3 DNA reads TGCAGCGTTGGGGGGCTAGCGGGGGCCCTCACCGGGGAGCTGTTTTTT. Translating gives CSVGGLAGALTGELFF.

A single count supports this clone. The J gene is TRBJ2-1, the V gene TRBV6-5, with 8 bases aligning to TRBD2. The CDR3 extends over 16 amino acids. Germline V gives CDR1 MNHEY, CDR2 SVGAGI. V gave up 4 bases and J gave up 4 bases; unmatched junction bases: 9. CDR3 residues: CASSSNRGLGYNEQFF. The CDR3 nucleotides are TGTGCCAGCAGTTCCAATAGGGGACTAGGGTACAATGAGCAGTTCTTC.

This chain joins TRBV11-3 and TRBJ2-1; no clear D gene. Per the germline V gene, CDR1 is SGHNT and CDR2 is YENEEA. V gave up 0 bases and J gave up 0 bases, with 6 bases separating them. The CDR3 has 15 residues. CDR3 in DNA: TGTGCCAGCAGCTTAGAGGGCATCTCCTACAATGAGCAGTTCTTC. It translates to CASSLEGISYNEQFF.

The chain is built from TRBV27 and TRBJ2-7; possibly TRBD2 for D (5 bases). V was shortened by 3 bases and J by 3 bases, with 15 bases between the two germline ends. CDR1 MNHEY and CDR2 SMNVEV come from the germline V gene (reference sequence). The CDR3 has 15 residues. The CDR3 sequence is CASSFGLLPFYEQYF. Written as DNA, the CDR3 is TGTGCCAGCAGTTTCGGACTGCTCCCCTTCTACGAGCAGTACTTC.

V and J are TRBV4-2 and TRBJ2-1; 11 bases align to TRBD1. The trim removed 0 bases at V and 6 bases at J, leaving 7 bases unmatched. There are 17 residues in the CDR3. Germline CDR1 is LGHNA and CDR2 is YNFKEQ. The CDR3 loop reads CASSQDRDRGVGNEQFF. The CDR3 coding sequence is TGTGCCAGCAGCCAAGATCGGGACAGGGGGGTCGGCAATGAGCAGTTCTTC.

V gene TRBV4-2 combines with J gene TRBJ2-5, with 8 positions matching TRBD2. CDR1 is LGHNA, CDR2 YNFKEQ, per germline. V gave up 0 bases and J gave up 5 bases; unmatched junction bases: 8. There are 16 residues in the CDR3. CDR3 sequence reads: CASSQDRTSPSETQYF. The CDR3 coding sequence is TGTGCCAGCAGCCAAGATCGGACTAGCCCTTCGGAGACCCAGTACTTC.

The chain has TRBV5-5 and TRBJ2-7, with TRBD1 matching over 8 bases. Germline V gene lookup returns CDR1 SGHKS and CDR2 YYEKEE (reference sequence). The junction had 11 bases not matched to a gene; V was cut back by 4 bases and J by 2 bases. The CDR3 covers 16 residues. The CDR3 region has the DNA TGTGCCAGCAGCGCACTAACCGGGACAGGTACCTACGAGCAGTACTTC. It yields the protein CASSALTGTGTYEQYF.

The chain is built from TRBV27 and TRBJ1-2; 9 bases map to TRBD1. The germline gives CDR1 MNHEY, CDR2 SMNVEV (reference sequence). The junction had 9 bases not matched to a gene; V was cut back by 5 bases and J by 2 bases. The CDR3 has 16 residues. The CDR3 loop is CASSHYGQGPNYGYTF. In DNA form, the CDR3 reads TGTGCCAGCAGTCACTATGGACAGGGGCCCAACTATGGCTACACCTTC.